A single sample is the source of the 27 T cell receptor beta chains below, sequenced in a study of Graves' ophthalmopathy and Graves' hyperthyroidism. The sequenced template was RNA, covering the TCR beta CDR3 region. HTBI primers served in a first-round RT-PCR, which a second-round multiplex PCR followed. Each CDR3 protein gets one entry after TCRdb re-called the multiplex PCR reads with MiXCR. Among under 350,000 distinct CDR3 sequences listed, roughly 15% were seen once. Sequencing was performed on peripheral blood. These receptors all come from an adult man with Graves' ophthalmopathy.

This clonotype showed up many times. This chain uses TRBV28 with TRBJ2-7; 8 nucleotides match TRBD1. CDR3 length: 14 amino acids. Germline loops: CDR1 MDHEN, CDR2 SYDVKM. With 7 bases clipped from V and 2 bases from J, the junction kept 7 bases outside the gene matches. CDR3 nucleotide sequence: TGTGCCAGCAAAACCGGGACAGGAACCTACGAGCAGTACTTC. It specifies CASKTGTGTYEQYF.

This clonotype has ten or more counts. V is TRBV6-2 or TRBV6-3 and J is TRBJ2-3; no clear D gene. Trimming pared 10 bases from V and 0 bases from J, leaving 8 bases between. Germline CDR1 is MNHEY and CDR2 is SVGEGT. The CDR3 spans 12 residues. The CDR3 DNA reads TGTGCCACAAGGTCTAGCACAGATACGCAGTATTTT. Amino acids: CATRSSTDTQYF.

This clonotype was seen many times. The chain recombines TRBV20-1 with TRBJ2-7; TRBD2 matches 10 bases. CDR1 is DFQATT and CDR2 is SNEGSKA in the germline V gene (reference sequence). Unmatched junction bases numbered 5, after V lost 0 bases and J lost 3 bases. The CDR3 has 15 amino acids. CDR3 bases: TGCAGTGCTAGAGATTTAGCGGGGGGCAACTACGAGCAGTACTTC. Its protein product is CSARDLAGGNYEQYF.

This clonotype was counted at least ten times. The chain has TRBV7-2 and TRBJ1-2, with a tentative D call TRBD1 (6 bases). The CDR3 runs 14 residues. Trimming removed 2 bases from V and 5 bases from J, with 12 bases in between. Germline V gives CDR1 SGHTA, CDR2 FQGNSA. CDR3 sequence reads: CASSLWPGTYGYTF. The DNA for the CDR3 is TGTGCCAGCAGCTTATGGCCAGGGACATATGGCTACACCTTC.

This clonotype has at least ten counts. The chain carries TRBV12-3 or TRBV12-4 and TRBJ1-5; D gene unclear. This CDR3 contains 13 residues. The germline V and J ends were trimmed by 6 bases and 4 bases, with 10 bases remaining between them. The CDR3 nucleotides are TGTGCCAGCAGATTGACTGTAAATCAGCCCCAGCATTTT. Amino acids: CASRLTVNQPQHF.

This clonotype has a count of ten or more. The chain recombines TRBV15 with TRBJ2-5; D is uncertain. Germline loops: CDR1 LNHNV, CDR2 YYDKDF (reference sequence). The CDR3 contains 13 residues. V was clipped by 7 bases and J by 4 bases, with 13 bases between them. The CDR3: CATTRPPRETQYF. CDR3 DNA: TGTGCCACCACTAGGCCCCCCAGAGAGACCCAGTACTTC.

This clonotype was recorded at least ten times. The V call is TRBV27, the J call TRBJ1-1, with D maybe TRBD1 (5 bases). Germline V CDR1 and CDR2: MNHEY, SMNVEV (reference sequence). The CDR3 consists of 16 residues. V shed 5 bases and J shed 1 base, with 17 bases lying between them. CDR3 in DNA: TGTGCCAGCAGTCGCCTCGTGGGGGGGGAGAACACTGAAGCTTTCTTT. Amino acids: CASSRLVGGENTEAFF.

At least ten counts were recorded for this clonotype. The rearrangement uses TRBV4-1 and TRBJ1-2; no clear D gene. Germline-derived CDR1 and CDR2 are MGHRA and YSYEKL. V was trimmed by 1 base and J by 4 bases, leaving 16 bases between them. The CDR3 is made up of 16 amino acids. The CDR3 DNA follows: TGCGCCAGCAGCCAAGTAGAGAGCCAGAAAATCTATGGCTACACCTTC. The encoded protein is CASSQVESQKIYGYTF.

At least ten counts were recorded for this clonotype. This rearrangement joins TRBV12-3 or TRBV12-4 to TRBJ1-5; D is perhaps TRBD1 (5 bases). V was clipped by 8 bases and J by 0 bases, with 17 bases between them. This CDR3 region has 16 residues. The CDR3 reads CASLSGVGYSNQPQHF. The CDR3 bases are TGTGCCAGCTTGTCGGGGGTCGGATATAGCAATCAGCCCCAGCATTTT.

This clonotype occurred many times. The chain recombines TRBV7-3 with TRBJ1-1; tentatively, D is TRBD1 (6 bases). Germline lookup yields CDR1 SGHTA and CDR2 FQGTGA. The CDR3 sequence is 17 residues long. V lost 5 bases, J lost 2 bases, and 21 bases lay in between. CDR3 nucleotide sequence: TGTGCCAGCAGCCCTAGTGTTAGGACAGACGGAAACACTGAAGCTTTCTTT. The encoded protein is CASSPSVRTDGNTEAFF.

This clonotype was observed at least ten times. The chain uses TRBV7-2 and TRBJ1-6; TRBD1 matches 12 bases. The trim removed 5 bases at V and 11 bases at J, leaving 7 bases unmatched. Germline values: CDR1 SGHTA, CDR2 FQGNSA. The CDR3 length is 15 residues. Here the CDR3 reads CASSPPGTGGAPLHF. CDR3 nucleotide sequence: TGTGCCAGCAGCCCTCCCGGGACAGGGGGCGCACCCCTCCACTTT.

This clonotype was seen many times. The chain has TRBV7-2 and TRBJ2-7, with 10 bases fitting TRBD2. The germline CDR1 and CDR2 sequences are SGHTA and FQGNSA. J lost 6 bases, V lost 4 bases, and 3 bases had no gene match. The CDR3 totals 13 residues. CDR3 residues: CASSSGLAAEQYF. DNA for the CDR3: TGTGCCAGCAGCTCAGGACTAGCGGCCGAGCAGTACTTC.

This clonotype was seen at least ten times. The rearrangement links TRBV12-3 or TRBV12-4 to TRBJ1-1; D unclear. The CDR3 spans 15 residues. The V end lost 4 bases, the J end lost 1 base, and 13 bases lay between the germline ends. The CDR3 DNA is TGTGCCAGCAGTTCGCCCTGGAGGGAGAACACTGAAGCTTTCTTT. Translated, it gives CASSSPWRENTEAFF.

This clonotype was seen many times. The chain recombines TRBV7-3 with TRBJ1-1; 8 bases fit TRBD1. With 5 bases clipped from V and 6 bases from J, the junction kept 2 bases outside the gene matches. The germline V gene encodes CDR1 SGHTA and CDR2 FQGTGA. The CDR3 runs 12 residues. CDR3 coding DNA: TGTGCCAGCAGCACGACAGGGGCTGAAGCTTTCTTT. This sequence encodes CASSTTGAEAFF.

The chain uses TRBV7-2 and TRBJ2-2; D call uncertain. The V end was cut by 2 bases, the J end by 4 bases, with 17 bases between. CDR1 and CDR2 (germline): SGHTA, FQGNSA. The CDR3 extends over 17 amino acids. The CDR3 sequence is CASSLSTANWGTGELFF. In DNA form, the CDR3 reads TGTGCCAGCAGCTTATCGACCGCGAATTGGGGCACCGGGGAGCTGTTTTTT.

The chain joins TRBV6-2 or TRBV6-3 to TRBJ2-7; 8 bases agree with TRBD2. The germline V gene encodes CDR1 MNHEY and CDR2 SVGEGT. The trim removed 1 base at V and 1 base at J, leaving 12 bases unmatched. The CDR3 runs to 18 residues. This CDR3 is CASSYLTNGRAESYEQYF. CDR3 sequence (DNA): TGTGCCAGCAGTTACTTAACGAACGGGAGGGCCGAGTCCTACGAGCAGTACTTC.

This clonotype was observed many times. The CDR3 bases are TGTGCCAGCAGCCAAGGGGACAGTCGGCCCCAGCATTTT. Its translation is CASSQGDSRPQHF. J is TRBJ1-5 and V is TRBV14; 7 bases agree with TRBD1. The V gene end was trimmed by 1 base and the J gene end by 9 bases; junction bases not matched to a gene: 3. Germline V lookup: CDR1 SGHDN, CDR2 FVKESK. This CDR3 region has 13 residues.

This clonotype has a count of ten or more. The J gene is TRBJ1-1, the V gene TRBV29-1, with D perhaps matching TRBD1 (6 bases). The germline gives CDR1 SQVTM, CDR2 ANQGSEA. Trimming left V 4 bases short and J 0 bases short, with 15 bases between. The CDR3 has 15 amino acids. The CDR3 nucleotides read TGCAGCGTTGGGGCAGGGGCCGCCATGAACACTGAAGCTTTCTTT. Translating it yields CSVGAGAAMNTEAFF.

In this sample, this clonotype turned up many times. The gene calls are TRBV7-8 and TRBJ2-7; 16 bases fit TRBD2. CDR1 and CDR2 (germline): SGHVS, FQNEAQ. The ends lost 1 base at V and 6 bases at J; junction bases unmatched: 6. The length of the CDR3 is 17 residues. CDR3 amino acids: CASSLVGTSGRAPEQYF. The CDR3 DNA sequence: TGTGCCAGCAGCTTAGTAGGGACTAGCGGGAGGGCCCCCGAGCAGTACTTC.

This clonotype was seen repeatedly, ten times or more. The genes are TRBV9 and TRBJ1-2, with D uncertain. The CDR3 is 15 residues long. In germline, CDR1 is SGDLS, CDR2 YYNGEE. Trimming took off 0 bases at V and 7 bases at J, with 16 bases between the two ends. For the CDR3, the DNA is TGTGCCAGCAGCGTAGAAGGCAGCCCGCGGCGTGGCTACACCTTC. Translating gives CASSVEGSPRRGYTF. The full variable domain, rest sourced from reference TRBV9 and TRBJ1-2, is DSGVTQTPKHLITATGQRVTLRCSPRSGDLSVYWYQQSLDQGLQFLIQYYNGEERAKGNILERFSAQQFPDLHSELNLSSLELGDSALYFCASSVEGSPRRGYTFGSGTRLTVV.

This clonotype showed up many times. The chain has TRBV28 and TRBJ2-6, with TRBD1 matching 8 bases. V trimming: 5 bases; J trimming: 0 bases; junction bases outside the gene matches: 9. The CDR3 is 18 residues long. Germline V gene data show CDR1 as MDHEN and CDR2 as SYDVKM. The DNA of the CDR3 is TGTGCCAGCAGTCCACTTCAGGGGGCCTTCTCTGGGGCCAACGTCCTGACTTTC. Its translation: CASSPLQGAFSGANVLTF.

Concerning this clonotype: Relative to the germline gene, one junction end is altered; a read error may explain this. The V call is TRBV4-1, the J call TRBJ1-1; the D is unclear. This CDR3 is 15 amino acids long. Germline CDR1 and CDR2: MGHRA and YSYEKL. This CDR3 reads CASSQESSTNTEAYF. The CDR3 coding sequence is TGCGCCAGCAGCCAAGAGTCCTCAACGAACACTGAAGCTTACTTT.

The rearrangement joins TRBV11-2 to TRBJ1-1, with unresolved D. V was cut by 4 bases and J by 5 bases, with 11 bases left in between. Germline V gene lookup returns CDR1 SGHAT and CDR2 FQNNGV. CDR3 size: 13 residues. CDR3 DNA sequence: TGTGCCAGCAGCTACGGACCGAAGACTGAAGCTTTCTTT. Amino acids: CASSYGPKTEAFF.

This clonotype was counted ten times or more. The germline gene is not matched at one end of the junction; a read error may be the cause. The chain combines TRBV5-1 with TRBJ2-5, with 9 bases lining up with TRBD1. In germline, CDR1 is SGHRS, CDR2 YFSETQ. The length of the CDR3 is 13 residues. CDR3 nucleotide sequence: TGCGCCAGCAGCTTGGAGAGGGGGACAGGGAGTCACTTC. It encodes CASSLERGTGSHF. The full variable domain, completed using reference TRBV5-1 and TRBJ2-5, is KAGVTQTPRYLIKTRGQQVTLSCSPISGHRSVSWYQQTPGQGLQFLFEYFSETQRNKGNFPGRFSGRQFSNSRSEMNVSTLELGDSALYLCASSLERGTGSHFGPGTRLLVL.

This clonotype occurred many times. The rearrangement joins TRBV28 to TRBJ1-6; 9 bases agree with TRBD1. Germline assignment: CDR1 MDHEN and CDR2 SYDVKM. The CDR3 runs 16 residues. With 4 bases clipped from V and 9 bases from J, the junction kept 10 bases outside the gene matches. This CDR3 is CASSSPQGAVGSPLHF. Written as DNA, the CDR3 is TGTGCCAGCAGTTCCCCACAGGGGGCTGTAGGTTCACCCCTCCACTTT.

The chain combines TRBV5-8 with TRBJ1-2; D is unclear. CDR1 is SGHTS and CDR2 is YDEGEE in the germline V gene. This CDR3 comprises 15 residues. The ends were cut back, 4 bases at V and 1 base at J, with 14 bases in the middle. The CDR3 protein is CASSQLWEINYGYTF. Here the CDR3 DNA reads TGTGCCAGCAGCCAACTCTGGGAAATTAACTATGGCTACACCTTC.

Concerning this clonotype: This may arise from a read error, as a much more abundant clone is one base away. The chain couples TRBV5-1 to TRBJ2-2, with unresolved D. CDR1 is SGHRS and CDR2 is YFSETQ in the germline V gene. The CDR3 loop spans 17 amino acids. V gave up 3 bases and J gave up 3 bases, with 18 bases separating them. The CDR3 reads CASSSHFTGRDTGELFF. The CDR3 DNA reads TGCGCCAGCAGCTCGCACTTTACGGGCAGAGACACCGGGGAGCTGTTTTTT.